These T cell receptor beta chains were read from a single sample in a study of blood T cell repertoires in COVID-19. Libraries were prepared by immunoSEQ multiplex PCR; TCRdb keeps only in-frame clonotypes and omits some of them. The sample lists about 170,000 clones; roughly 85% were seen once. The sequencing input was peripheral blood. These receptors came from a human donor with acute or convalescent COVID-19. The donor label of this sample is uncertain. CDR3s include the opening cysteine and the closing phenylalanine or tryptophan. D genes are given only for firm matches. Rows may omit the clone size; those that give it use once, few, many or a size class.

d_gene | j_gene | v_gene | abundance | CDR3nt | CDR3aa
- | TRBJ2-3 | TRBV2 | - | TGTGCCACCATAAAGGGGTGGGCAGATACGCAGTATTTT | CATIKGWADTQYF
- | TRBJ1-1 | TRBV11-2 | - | TGTGCCAGCAGCTTAGAACGCCATAAGGAGGTCTTT | CASSLERHKEVF
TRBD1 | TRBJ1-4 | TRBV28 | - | TGTGCCAGCAAGACCTCCGGGACAGGGTTTTTGGCAACTAATGAAAAACTGTTTTTT | CASKTSGTGFLATNEKLFF
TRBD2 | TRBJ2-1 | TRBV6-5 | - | TGTGCCAGCAGTTTTAGCGGGGGAGGCTACAATGAGCAGTTCTTC | CASSFSGGGYNEQFF
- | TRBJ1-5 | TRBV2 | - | TGTGCCAGCAGTGGGGAGGGGCCCCATAGCAATCAGCCCCAGCATTTT | CASSGEGPHSNQPQHF
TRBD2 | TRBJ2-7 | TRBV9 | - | TGTGCCAGCAGCATTAGCGGGGGCGACGAGTACGAGCAGTACTTC | CASSISGGDEYEQYF
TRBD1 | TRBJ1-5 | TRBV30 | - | TGTGCCTGGAGTCCACGATGGGACAGGGGGAGCAATCAGCCCCAGCATTTT | CAWSPRWDRGSNQPQHF
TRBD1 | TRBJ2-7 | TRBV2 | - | TGTGCCAGCTACAGGGGTTACGAGCAGTACTTC | CASYRGYEQYF
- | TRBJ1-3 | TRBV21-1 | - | TGTGCCAGCAGCCCCCCCCAAGGAGAGGTTTTTGAAAACACCATATATTTT | CASSPPQGEVFENTIYF
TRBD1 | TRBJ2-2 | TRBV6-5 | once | TGTGCCAGCAGCCGGGACAGGGAAACCGGGGAGCTGTTTTTT | CASSRDRETGELFF
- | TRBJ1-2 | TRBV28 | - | TGTGCCAGCAGTTCTCGGGGAGGGATCTATGGCTACACCTTC | CASSSRGGIYGYTF
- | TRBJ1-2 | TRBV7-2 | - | TGTGCCAGCAGCTTAGGCAGCCAGGGATATGGCTACACCTTC | CASSLGSQGYGYTF
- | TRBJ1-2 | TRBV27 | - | TGTGCCAGCAGCTTCCGGGAGGGTGGCTACACCTTC | CASSFREGGYTF
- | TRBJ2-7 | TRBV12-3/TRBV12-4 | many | TGTGCCAGCAGTGTCGCGTCGTGGGAGCAGTACTTC | CASSVASWEQYF
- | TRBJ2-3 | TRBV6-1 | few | TGTGCCAGCAGTGAACGGGCAGGAAGGGGTCATACGCAGTATTTT | CASSERAGRGHTQYF
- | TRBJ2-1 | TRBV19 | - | TGTGCCAGTAGTATAGCGCACAGCTACAATGAGCAGTTCTTC | CASSIAHSYNEQFF
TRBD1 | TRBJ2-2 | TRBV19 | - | TGTGCCAGTAGTCCCGGGACAGGGGAGGGTCCCGGGGAGCTGTTTTTT | CASSPGTGEGPGELFF
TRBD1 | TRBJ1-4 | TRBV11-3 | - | TGTGCCAGCAGTTACGCTAGCAGGGGGCTTAATGAAAAACTGTTTTTT | CASSYASRGLNEKLFF
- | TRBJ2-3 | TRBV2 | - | TGTGCCAGCAACGGCGGCTTCACAGATACGCAGTATTTT | CASNGGFTDTQYF
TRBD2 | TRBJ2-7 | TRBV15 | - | TGTGCCACCAGCAGAGAGGCGGGGGGGCCCTACGAGCAGTACTTC | CATSREAGGPYEQYF
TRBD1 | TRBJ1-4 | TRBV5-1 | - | TGCGCCAGCCGATTCTACGGAGCCGGGACAGGGAATGAAAAACTGTTTTTT | CASRFYGAGTGNEKLFF
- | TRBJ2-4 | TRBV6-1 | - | TGTGCCAGCAGTGAAATGGAGTACTACTCCAAAAACATTCAGTACTTC | CASSEMEYYSKNIQYF
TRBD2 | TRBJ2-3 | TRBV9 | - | TGTGCCAGCAGCGTGACTAGCGGGGTTGATACGCAGTATTTT | CASSVTSGVDTQYF
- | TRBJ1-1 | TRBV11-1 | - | TGTGCCAGCAGCTTATCACCCCAGGGCGCTACTGAAGCTTTCTTT | CASSLSPQGATEAFF
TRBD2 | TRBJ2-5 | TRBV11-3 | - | TGTGCCAGCAGCCCCGGACTAGCGGGGGGCCGGGGAGAGACCCAGTACTTC | CASSPGLAGGRGETQYF
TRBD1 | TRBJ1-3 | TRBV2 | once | TGTGCCAGCAGGAAAGGGACAGGGGGCTCTGGAAACACCATATATTTT | CASRKGTGGSGNTIYF
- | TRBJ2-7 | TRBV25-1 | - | TGTGCCAGCACCGGGGGGAGGGGGAGCTCCTACGAGCAGTACTTC | CASTGGRGSSYEQYF
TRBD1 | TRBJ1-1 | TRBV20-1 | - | TGCAGTGCCAGTAGACAGGGGGCTATGGCTTTCTTT | CSASRQGAMAFF
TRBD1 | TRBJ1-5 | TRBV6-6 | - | TGTGCCAGCTCGACAGGGATTAATCAGCCCCAGCATTTT | CASSTGINQPQHF
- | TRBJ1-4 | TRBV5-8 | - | TGTGCCAGCAGCTTAGGCAGGGGTCCAACTAATGAAAAACTGTTTTTT | CASSLGRGPTNEKLFF
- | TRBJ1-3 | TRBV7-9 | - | TGTGCCAGCAGCTCATTAGCCGCTAGACCTAGAAACACCATATATTTT | CASSSLAARPRNTIYF
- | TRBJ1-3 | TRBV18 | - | TGTGCCAGCTCCCCTAAAGGAAACACCATATATTTT | CASSPKGNTIYF
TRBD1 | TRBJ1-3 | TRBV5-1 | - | TGCGCCAGCAGCCGCGGGACAGTTTCTGGAAACACCATATATTTT | CASSRGTVSGNTIYF
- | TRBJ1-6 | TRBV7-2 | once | TGTGCCAGCAGCCCCCCAAGGAGGCCCTCACCCCTCCACTTT | CASSPPRRPSPLHF
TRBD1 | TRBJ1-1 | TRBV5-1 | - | TGCGCCAGCAGCGGGGGGGACAGGTATTTACCGAGTGAAGCTTTCTTT | CASSGGDRYLPSEAFF
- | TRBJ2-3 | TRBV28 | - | TGTGCCAGCAGTTCCCCTGGGGGGAGCACAGATACGCAGTATTTT | CASSSPGGSTDTQYF
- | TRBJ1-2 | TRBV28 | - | TGTGCCAGCAGTGTTGCAGGTCCCCACTATGGCTACACCTTC | CASSVAGPHYGYTF